Sequencing of this T cell receptor beta chain was carried out in a study of T cell responses to AZD1222 COVID-19 vaccine. Study-level findings and limits: Unmutated variant regions are reportedly the target of nearly half of TCRs that are spike-specific. Only five or six individuals given AZD1222 were seropositive at baseline.

Notes on this clone: Its antigen is currently unknown.

TCRdb keeps only in-frame clones here, not all; method: immunoSEQ multiplex PCR. Of approximately 110,000 clones in the sample, about nine tenths were seen once. The V gene's germline CDR1 is MDHEN and CDR2 SYDVKM. Trimming pared 2 bases from V and 7 bases from J, leaving 14 bases between. The CDR3 is 15 residues long. The gene calls are TRBV28 and TRBJ1-4; D is unresolved. Sample: peripheral blood, taken 28 days after the second AZD1222 dose. The source of this sequence is an adult who received the AZD1222 COVID-19 vaccine. The DNA for the CDR3 is TGTGCCAGCAGTTTAGCGTCCTTCCTAATTGAAAAACTGTTTTTT. This gives the protein CASSLASFLIEKLFF.